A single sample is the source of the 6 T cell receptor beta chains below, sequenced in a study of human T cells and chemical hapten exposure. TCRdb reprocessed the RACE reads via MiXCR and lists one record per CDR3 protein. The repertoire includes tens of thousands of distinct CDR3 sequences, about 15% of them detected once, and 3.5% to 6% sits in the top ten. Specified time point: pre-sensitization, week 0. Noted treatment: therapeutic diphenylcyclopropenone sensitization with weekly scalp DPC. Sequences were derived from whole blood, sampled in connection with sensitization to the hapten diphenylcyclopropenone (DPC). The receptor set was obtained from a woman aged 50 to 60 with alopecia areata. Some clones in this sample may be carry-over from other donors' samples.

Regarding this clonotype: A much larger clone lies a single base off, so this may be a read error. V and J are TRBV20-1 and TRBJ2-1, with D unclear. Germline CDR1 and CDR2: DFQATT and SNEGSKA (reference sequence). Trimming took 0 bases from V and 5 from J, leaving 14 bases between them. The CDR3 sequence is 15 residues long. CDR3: CSARDARSGHNEQFF. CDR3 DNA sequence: TGCAGTGCTAGAGATGCACGTTCCGGCCACAATGAGCAGTTCTTC.

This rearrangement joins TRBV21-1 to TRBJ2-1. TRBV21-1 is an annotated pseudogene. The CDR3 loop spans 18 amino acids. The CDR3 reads CASSKARRAGSSYNEQFF. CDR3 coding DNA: TGTGCCAGCAGCAAAGCGCGGCGTGCGGGGAGCTCCTACAATGAGCAGTTCTTC.

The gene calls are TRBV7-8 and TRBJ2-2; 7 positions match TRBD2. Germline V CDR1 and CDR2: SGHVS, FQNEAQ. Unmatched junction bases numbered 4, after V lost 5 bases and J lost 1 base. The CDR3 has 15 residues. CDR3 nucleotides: TGTGCCAGCAGCAAGGGACTACAGAACACCGGGGAGCTGTTTTTT. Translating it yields CASSKGLQNTGELFF.

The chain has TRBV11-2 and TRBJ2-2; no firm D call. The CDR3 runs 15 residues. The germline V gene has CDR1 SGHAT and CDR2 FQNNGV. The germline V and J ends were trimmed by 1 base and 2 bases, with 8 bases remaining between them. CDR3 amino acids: CASSLAALNTGELFF. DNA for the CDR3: TGTGCCAGCAGCTTAGCAGCCTTAAACACCGGGGAGCTGTTTTTT.

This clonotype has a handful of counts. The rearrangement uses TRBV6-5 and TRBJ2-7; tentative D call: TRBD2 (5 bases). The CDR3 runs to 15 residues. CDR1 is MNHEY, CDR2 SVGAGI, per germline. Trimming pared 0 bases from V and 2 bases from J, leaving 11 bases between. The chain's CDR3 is CASSYSISVPYEQYF. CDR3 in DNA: TGTGCCAGCAGTTACTCGATTAGCGTCCCCTACGAGCAGTACTTC.

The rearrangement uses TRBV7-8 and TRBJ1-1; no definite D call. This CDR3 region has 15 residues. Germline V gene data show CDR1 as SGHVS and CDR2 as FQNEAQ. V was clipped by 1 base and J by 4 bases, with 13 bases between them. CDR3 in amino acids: CASSLEPRVSTEAFF. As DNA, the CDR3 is TGTGCCAGCAGCTTAGAACCGCGGGTAAGCACTGAAGCTTTCTTT.